This T cell receptor (beta chain) emerged from a study of Ad26.COV2.S vaccination and SARS-CoV-2 variants. Profiled with immunoSEQ multiplex PCR; TCRdb holds only in-frame clones, not every one. The sample holds a few hundred thousand clones; about 80% are singletons and the top ten take roughly 7.4%. This sample's treatment: some 20 received Ad26.COV2.S at low or high dose, single or two shots; 5 received placebo; per-sample allocation not given. Specimens were obtained on day 63 following the first vaccine or placebo injection. The sequences come from peripheral blood, collected in a trial of Ad26.COV2.S vaccine versus placebo. The sequence was obtained from a person aged 18-60 years who received the Ad26.COV2.S COVID-19 vaccine or a placebo.

The DNA for the CDR3 is TGTGCCAGCTTCTTGGGGGGTTTTCAAAGCTCCTACAATGAGCAGTTCTTC. It codes for CASFLGGFQSSYNEQFF. The V and J genes are TRBV5-4 and TRBJ2-1, with a weak D call TRBD2 (6 bases). Trimming removed 7 bases at V and 0 bases at J, with 20 bases between. Germline loops: CDR1 SGHNT, CDR2 YYREEE (reference sequence). This CDR3 contains 17 residues.